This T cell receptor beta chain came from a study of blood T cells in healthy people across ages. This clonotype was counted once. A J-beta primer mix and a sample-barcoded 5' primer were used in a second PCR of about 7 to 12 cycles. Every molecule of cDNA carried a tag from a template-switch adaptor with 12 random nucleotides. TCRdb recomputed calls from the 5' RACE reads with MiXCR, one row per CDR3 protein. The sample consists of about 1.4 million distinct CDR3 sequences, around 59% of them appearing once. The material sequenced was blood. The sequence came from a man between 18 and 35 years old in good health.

The CDR3 loop is CASIWTGSYNEQFF. CDR3 DNA sequence: TGTGCCAGCATTTGGACAGGGTCCTACAATGAGCAGTTCTTC. This sequence joins TRBV2 and TRBJ2-1; 8 positions agree with TRBD1. The V segment lost 7 bases and the J segment 1 base; nucleotides outside the gene matches: 3. The CDR3 consists of 14 residues. The germline V gene has CDR1 SNHLY and CDR2 FYNNEI.